These T cell receptor beta chains were read from a single sample in a study of CD8+CD57+ T cells in acquired aplastic anemia. One entry per CDR3 protein, called by TCRdb with MiXCR from the reads. In the table there are about 200,000 distinct CDR3 sequences, roughly two thirds of which are singletons. The source material was sorted CD4+, CD8+, or CD8+CD57+ T cells (not recorded which) from PBMCs. All receptors derive from a human donor with aplastic anemia. The CDR3 runs from the conserved cysteine through the conserved F or W. Each record gives: J gene, V gene, clone size, D gene, CDR3 protein, CDR3 DNA. The D gene is left open where the match is weak. The size field is filled for only some rows; it gives once, few, many or a size class.

>TRBJ2-7|TRBV29-1|NA|TRBD1
CSVRDSLIYEQYF
TGCAGCGTTAGGGACAGCCTCATCTACGAGCAGTACTTC
>TRBJ2-7|TRBV7-9|NA|NA
CASSLVTAVEQYF
TGTGCCAGCAGCTTAGTGACAGCTGTCGAGCAGTACTTC
>TRBJ1-2|TRBV25-1|NA|NA
CASSEYPPGQIHGYTF
TGTGCCAGCAGTGAATATCCCCCGGGGCAGATCCATGGCTACACCTTC
>TRBJ1-6|TRBV7-8|NA|TRBD1
CASSFGQDRDSPLHF
TGTGCCAGCAGCTTCGGACAGGACCGCGATTCACCCCTCCACTTT
>TRBJ1-2|TRBV29-1|NA|NA
CSVRGSNYGYTF
TGCAGCGTGAGGGGCAGTAACTATGGCTACACCTTC
>TRBJ2-7|TRBV9|NA|NA
CASSGTGGNEQYF
TGTGCCAGCAGCGGGACAGGAGGGAACGAGCAGTACTTC
>TRBJ2-2|TRBV12-3/TRBV12-4|NA|NA
CASRWGSGELFF
TGTGCCAGCAGGTGGGGCTCCGGGGAGCTGTTTTTT
>TRBJ1-5|TRBV24-1|NA|NA
CAISRPWGNQPQHF
TGTGCCATCTCCAGACCTTGGGGCAATCAGCCCCAGCATTTT
>TRBJ2-7|TRBV5-4|NA|NA
CASHRTASNEQYF
TGTGCCAGCCACCGGACAGCCAGCAACGAGCAGTACTTC
>TRBJ2-4|TRBV7-9|NA|NA
CASSLIQGAKNIQYF
TGTGCCAGCAGCTTAATTCAGGGAGCCAAAAACATTCAGTACTTC
>TRBJ2-7|TRBV15|NA|NA
CATSSSGQLNSYEQYF
TGTGCCACCAGCAGCTCGGGACAACTCAACTCCTACGAGCAGTACTTC
>TRBJ2-7|TRBV5-1|many|NA
CASSLAKGPQSIEQYF
TGCGCCAGCAGCTTGGCCAAAGGGCCCCAGAGTATAGAGCAGTACTTC
>TRBJ2-3|TRBV6-5|NA|NA
CASSHGGDSHTDTQYF
TGTGCCAGCAGTCACGGCGGGGACAGCCACACAGATACGCAGTATTTT
>TRBJ2-3|TRBV10-3|NA|NA
CAISGLIGDDTDTQYF
TGTGCCATCAGTGGACTTATCGGCGATGACACAGATACGCAGTATTTT
>TRBJ2-2|TRBV2|NA|NA
CASSGEQGRLKGGELFF
TGTGCCAGCAGTGGGGAGCAGGGGCGGTTAAAAGGCGGGGAGCTGTTTTTT
>TRBJ2-2|TRBV5-5|once|TRBD1
CASSLVGRQGVRELFF
TGTGCCAGCAGCTTGGTGGGGAGACAGGGGGTACGGGAGCTGTTTTTT